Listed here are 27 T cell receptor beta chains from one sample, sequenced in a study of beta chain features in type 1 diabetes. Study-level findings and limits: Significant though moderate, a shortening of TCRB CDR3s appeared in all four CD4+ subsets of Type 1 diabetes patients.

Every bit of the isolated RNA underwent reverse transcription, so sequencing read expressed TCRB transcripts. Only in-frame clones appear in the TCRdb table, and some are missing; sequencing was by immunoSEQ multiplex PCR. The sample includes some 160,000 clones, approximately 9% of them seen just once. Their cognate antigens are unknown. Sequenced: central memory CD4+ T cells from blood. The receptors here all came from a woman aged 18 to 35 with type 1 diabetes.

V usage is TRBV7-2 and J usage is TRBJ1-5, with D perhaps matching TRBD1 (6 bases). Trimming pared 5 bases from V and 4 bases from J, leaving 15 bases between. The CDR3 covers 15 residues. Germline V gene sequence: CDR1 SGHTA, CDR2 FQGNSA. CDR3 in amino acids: CASSPRQVKNQPQHF. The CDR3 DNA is TGTGCCAGCAGCCCCCGACAGGTCAAAAATCAGCCCCAGCATTTT.

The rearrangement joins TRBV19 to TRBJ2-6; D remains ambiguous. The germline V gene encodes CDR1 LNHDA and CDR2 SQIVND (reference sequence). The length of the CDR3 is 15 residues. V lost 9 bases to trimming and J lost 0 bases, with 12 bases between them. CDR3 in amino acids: CASRGIGSGANVLTF. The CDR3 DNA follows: TGTGCCAGCCGAGGAATCGGCTCTGGGGCCAACGTCCTGACTTTC.

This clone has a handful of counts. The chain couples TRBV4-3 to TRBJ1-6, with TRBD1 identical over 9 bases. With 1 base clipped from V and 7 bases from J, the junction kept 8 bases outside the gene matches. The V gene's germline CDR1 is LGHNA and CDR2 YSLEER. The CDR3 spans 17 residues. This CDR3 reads CASSQATGQGRNSPLHF. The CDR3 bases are TGCGCCAGCAGCCAAGCTACCGGACAGGGGCGGAATTCACCCCTCCACTTT.

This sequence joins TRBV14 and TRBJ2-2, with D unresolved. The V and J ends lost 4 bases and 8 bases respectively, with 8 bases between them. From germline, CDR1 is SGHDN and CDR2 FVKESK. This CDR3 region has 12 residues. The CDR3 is CASSPTWGELFF. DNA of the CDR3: TGTGCCAGCAGCCCCACATGGGGGGAGCTGTTTTTT.

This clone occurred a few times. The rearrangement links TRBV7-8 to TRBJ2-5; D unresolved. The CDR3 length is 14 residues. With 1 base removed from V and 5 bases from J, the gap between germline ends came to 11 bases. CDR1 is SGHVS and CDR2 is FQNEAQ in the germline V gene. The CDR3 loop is CASSLDVGRETQYF. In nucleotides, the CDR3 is TGTGCCAGCAGCTTAGACGTCGGCAGGGAGACCCAGTACTTC.

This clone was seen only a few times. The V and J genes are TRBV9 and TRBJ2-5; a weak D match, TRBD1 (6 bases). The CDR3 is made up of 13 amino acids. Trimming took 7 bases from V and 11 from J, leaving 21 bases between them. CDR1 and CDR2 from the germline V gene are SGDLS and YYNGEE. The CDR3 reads CASSKDSSSGQYF. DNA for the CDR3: TGTGCCAGCTCTAAGGACAGCTCTTCTGGGCAGTACTTC.

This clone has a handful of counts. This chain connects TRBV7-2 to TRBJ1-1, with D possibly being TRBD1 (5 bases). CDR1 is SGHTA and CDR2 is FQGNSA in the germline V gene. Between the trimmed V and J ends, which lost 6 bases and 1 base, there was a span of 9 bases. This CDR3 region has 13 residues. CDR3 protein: CASRQGQNTEAFF. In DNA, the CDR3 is TGTGCCAGCAGACAAGGACAGAACACTGAAGCTTTCTTT.

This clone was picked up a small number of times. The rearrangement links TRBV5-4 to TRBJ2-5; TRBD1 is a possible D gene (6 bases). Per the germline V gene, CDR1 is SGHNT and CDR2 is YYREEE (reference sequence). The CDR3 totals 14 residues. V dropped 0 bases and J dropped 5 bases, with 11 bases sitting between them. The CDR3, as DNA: TGTGCCAGCAGCTTGGAGGCGCAGGGGGAGACCCAGTACTTC. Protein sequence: CASSLEAQGETQYF.

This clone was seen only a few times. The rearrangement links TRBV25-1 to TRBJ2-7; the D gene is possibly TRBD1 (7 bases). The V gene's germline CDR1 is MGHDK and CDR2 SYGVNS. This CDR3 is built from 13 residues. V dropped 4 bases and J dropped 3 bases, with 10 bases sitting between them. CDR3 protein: CASSAQGGYEQYF. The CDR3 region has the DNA TGTGCCAGCAGTGCGCAGGGGGGCTACGAGCAGTACTTC.

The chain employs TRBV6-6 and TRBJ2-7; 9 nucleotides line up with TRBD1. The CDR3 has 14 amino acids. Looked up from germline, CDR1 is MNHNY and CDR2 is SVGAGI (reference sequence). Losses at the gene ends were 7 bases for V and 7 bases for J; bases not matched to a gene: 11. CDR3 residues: CASNRNRGQGEQYF. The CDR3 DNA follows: TGTGCCAGCAACAGGAACAGGGGGCAAGGAGAGCAGTACTTC.

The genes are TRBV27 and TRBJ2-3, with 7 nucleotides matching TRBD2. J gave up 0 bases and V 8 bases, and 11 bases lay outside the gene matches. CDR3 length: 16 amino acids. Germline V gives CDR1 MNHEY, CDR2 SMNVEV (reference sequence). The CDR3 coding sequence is TGTGCCAGCTGCAGAGCGGGACGGCCTAGCACAGATACGCAGTATTTT. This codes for CASCRAGRPSTDTQYF.

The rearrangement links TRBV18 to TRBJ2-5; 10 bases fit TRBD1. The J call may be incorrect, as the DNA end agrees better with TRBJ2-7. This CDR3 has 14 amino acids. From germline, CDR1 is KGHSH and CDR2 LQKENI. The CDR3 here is CASSPGTGAYEQYF. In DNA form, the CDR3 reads TGTGCCAGCTCCCCCGGGACAGGGGCCTACGAGCAGTACTTC.

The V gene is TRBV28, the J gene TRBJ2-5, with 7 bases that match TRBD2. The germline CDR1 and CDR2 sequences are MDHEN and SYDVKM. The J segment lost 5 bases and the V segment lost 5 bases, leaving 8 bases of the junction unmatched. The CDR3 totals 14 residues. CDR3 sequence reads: CASSPTPGGETQYF. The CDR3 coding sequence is TGTGCCAGCAGTCCGACGCCGGGGGGTGAGACCCAGTACTTC.

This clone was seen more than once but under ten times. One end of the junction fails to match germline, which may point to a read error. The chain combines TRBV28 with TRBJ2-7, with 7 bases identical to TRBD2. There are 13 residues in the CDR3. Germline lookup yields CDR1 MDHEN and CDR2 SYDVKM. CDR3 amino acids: CASSPDSWAGVDF. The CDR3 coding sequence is TGTGCCAGCAGTCCCGATTCGTGGGCGGGAGTCGACTTC. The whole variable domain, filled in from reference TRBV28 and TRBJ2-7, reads DVKVTQSSRYLVKRTGEKVFLECVQDMDHENMFWYRQDPGLGLRLIYFSYDVKMKEKGDIPEGYSVSREKKERFSLILESASTNQTSMYLCASSPDSWAGVDFGPGTRLTVT.

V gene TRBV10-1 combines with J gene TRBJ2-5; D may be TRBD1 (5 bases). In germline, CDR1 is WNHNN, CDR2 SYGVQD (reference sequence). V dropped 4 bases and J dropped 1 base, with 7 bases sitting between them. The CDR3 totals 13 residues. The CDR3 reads CASSGQSQETQYF. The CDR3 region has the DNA TGCGCCAGCAGTGGACAGTCCCAAGAGACCCAGTACTTC.

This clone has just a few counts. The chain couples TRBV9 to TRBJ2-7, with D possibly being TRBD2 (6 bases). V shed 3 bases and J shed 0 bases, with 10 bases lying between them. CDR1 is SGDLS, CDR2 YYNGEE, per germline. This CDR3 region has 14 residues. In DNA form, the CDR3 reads TGTGCCAGCAGCGAGGGACTTGGCTCCTACGAGCAGTACTTC. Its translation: CASSEGLGSYEQYF.

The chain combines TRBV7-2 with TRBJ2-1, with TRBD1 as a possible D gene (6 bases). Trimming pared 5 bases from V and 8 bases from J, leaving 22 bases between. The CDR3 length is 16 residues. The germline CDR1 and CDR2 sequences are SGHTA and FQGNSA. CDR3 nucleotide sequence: TGTGCCAGCAGCCCAACGGGACAAATCGCAGCCGATGAGCAGTTCTTC. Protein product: CASSPTGQIAADEQFF.

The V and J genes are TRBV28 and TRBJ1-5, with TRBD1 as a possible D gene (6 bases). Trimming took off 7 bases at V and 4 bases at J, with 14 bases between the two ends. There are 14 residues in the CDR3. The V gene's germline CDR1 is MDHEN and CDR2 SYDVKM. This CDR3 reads CASKLTGRNQPQHF. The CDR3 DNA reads TGTGCCAGCAAGCTGACAGGTAGAAATCAGCCCCAGCATTTT.

This chain's CDR3 is CASSLTGGGAFF. The CDR3 coding sequence is TGTGCCAGCAGTTTAACAGGGGGCGGAGCTTTCTTT. The V gene is TRBV11-3, the J gene TRBJ1-1; 9 nucleotides line up with TRBD1. CDR3 size: 12 residues. J was trimmed by 10 bases and V by 6 bases; bases with no gene match: 6. The germline CDR1 and CDR2 sequences are SGHNT and YENEEA.

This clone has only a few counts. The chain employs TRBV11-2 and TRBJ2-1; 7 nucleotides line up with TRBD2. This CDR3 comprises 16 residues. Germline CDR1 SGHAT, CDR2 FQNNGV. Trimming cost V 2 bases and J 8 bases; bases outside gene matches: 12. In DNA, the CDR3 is TGTGCCAGCAGCTTAATCGGGGCGGGAGTTGGCTATGAGCAGTTCTTC. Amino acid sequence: CASSLIGAGVGYEQFF.

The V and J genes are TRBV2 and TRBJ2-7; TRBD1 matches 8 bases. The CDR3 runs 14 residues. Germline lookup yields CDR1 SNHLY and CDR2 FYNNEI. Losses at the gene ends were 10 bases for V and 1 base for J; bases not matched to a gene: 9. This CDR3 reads CATLRDRISYEQYF. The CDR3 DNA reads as TGTGCCACCCTACGGGACAGGATTTCCTACGAGCAGTACTTC.

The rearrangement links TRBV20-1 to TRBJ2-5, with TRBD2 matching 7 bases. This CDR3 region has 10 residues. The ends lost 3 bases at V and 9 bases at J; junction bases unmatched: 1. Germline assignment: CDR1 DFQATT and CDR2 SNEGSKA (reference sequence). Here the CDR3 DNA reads TGCAGTGCTAGCCGGGGGGCCCAGTACTTC. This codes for CSASRGAQYF.

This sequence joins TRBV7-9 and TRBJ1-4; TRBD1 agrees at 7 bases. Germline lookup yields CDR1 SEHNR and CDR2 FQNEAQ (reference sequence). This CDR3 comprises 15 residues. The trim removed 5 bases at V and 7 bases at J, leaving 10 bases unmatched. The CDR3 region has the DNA TGTGCCAGCAGCCGCCCACAGGGGACGGGTGAAAAACTGTTTTTT. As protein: CASSRPQGTGEKLFF.

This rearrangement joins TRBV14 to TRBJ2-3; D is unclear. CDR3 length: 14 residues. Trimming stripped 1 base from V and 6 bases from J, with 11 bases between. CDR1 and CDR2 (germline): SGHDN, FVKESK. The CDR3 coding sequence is TGTGCCAGCAGCCAAGGAGGCAGTGCGGATACGCAGTATTTT. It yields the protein CASSQGGSADTQYF.

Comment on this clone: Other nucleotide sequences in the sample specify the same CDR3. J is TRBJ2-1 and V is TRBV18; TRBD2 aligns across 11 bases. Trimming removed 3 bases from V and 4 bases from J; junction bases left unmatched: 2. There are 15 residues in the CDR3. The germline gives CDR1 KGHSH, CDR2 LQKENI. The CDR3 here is CASSPGTSGYNEQFF. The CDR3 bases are TGTGCCAGCTCACCCGGGACTAGCGGTTACAATGAGCAGTTCTTC. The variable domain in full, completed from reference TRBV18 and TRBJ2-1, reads NAGVMQNPRHLVRRRGQEARLRCSPMKGHSHVYWYRQLPEEGLKFMVYLQKENIIDESGMPKERFSAEFPKEGPSILRIQQVVRGDSAAYFCASSPGTSGYNEQFFGPGTRLTVL.

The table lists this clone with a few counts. CDR3 coding DNA: TGTGCCAGTAGTCCTCCGGGACAGGGCAGGAATGAGCAGTTCTTC. It encodes CASSPPGQGRNEQFF. J is TRBJ2-1 and V is TRBV19, with 9 bases lining up with TRBD1. Germline V CDR1 and CDR2: LNHDA, SQIVND (reference sequence). Trimming removed 5 bases from V and 7 bases from J; junction bases left unmatched: 9. The CDR3 runs 15 residues.

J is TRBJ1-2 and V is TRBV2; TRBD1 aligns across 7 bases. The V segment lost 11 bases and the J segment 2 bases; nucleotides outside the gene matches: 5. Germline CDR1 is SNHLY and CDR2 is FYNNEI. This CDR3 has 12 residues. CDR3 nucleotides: TGTGCCTCCAGGGGGGCAAACTATGGCTACACCTTC. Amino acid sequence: CASRGANYGYTF.